What follows describes a single T cell receptor beta chain. Its antigen is not known. Vbeta (60) and Jbeta (13) primers were used in the PCR. Sequenced by immunoSEQ multiplex PCR; TCRdb stores in-frame clones only, minus some. The sample holds approximately 100,000 clones; approximately 71% are singletons and the top ten take 2.5%. This record comes from a study of cytomegalovirus exposure and HLA in healthy donors. Study-wide points: Roughly uniform sequencing depth across donors was assumed, possibly incorrectly.

V was pared by 6 bases and J by 3 bases, with 9 bases of the junction left unmatched. Germline loops: CDR1 ENHRY, CDR2 SYGVKD. The CDR3 runs to 16 residues. The receptor's source is a middle-aged man in good health and CMV-seronegative. Sequenced material: PBMCs. The chain links TRBV10-3 to TRBJ2-3; 10 nucleotides align to TRBD1. DNA of the CDR3: TGTGCCATCAGCGCCCAGGGACAGGGGAGGACAGATACGCAGTATTTT. Encoded protein: CAISAQGQGRTDTQYF.